This paragraph reports one TCR beta chain. Its antigen is not identified. MiXCR, run by TCRdb on the reads, gives a single entry per CDR3 protein. The table has hundreds of thousands of distinct CDR3 sequences, roughly 20% seen once. Germline V gene lookup returns CDR1 SEHNR and CDR2 FQNEAQ (reference sequence). There are 16 residues in the CDR3. V lost 5 bases to trimming and J lost 6 bases, with 19 bases between them. This record belongs to a study of T cell repertoires in cytomegalovirus infection. General observations from the study: HLA-C-restricted CMV clonotypes gave the most frequent clonotype in two of eight donors. Cumulative frequency (of public TCR beta family members) identified carriers of CMV plus the relevant HLA.

The chain combines TRBV7-9 with TRBJ2-2, with D unclear. The material sequenced was CD8+ T cells from PBMCs. The TCR originated in a human donor in good health (CMV status not recorded). Some clones in this sample may be carry-over from other donors' samples. CDR3 coding DNA: TGTGCCAGCAGCAGAGAAGACGGGCCGGACGCCGGGGAGCTGTTTTTT. Translation gives CASSREDGPDAGELFF.